This is a list of T cell receptor beta chains from one sample in a study of cytomegalovirus exposure and HLA in healthy donors. TCRdb's copy holds only in-frame clones and misses some; the assay was immunoSEQ multiplex PCR. The top ten hold about 2% of the sample, which has some 100,000 clones, roughly 90% seen once. Material: PBMCs. These receptors were obtained from a woman under 30 in good health and CMV-seronegative. Each CDR3 is given with its conserved first and last residue. A D gene is named only where the DNA matches it firmly. Part of the rows lack a size; the others show once, few, many or a class for expanded clones.

CASSNQDYSEPYEQYF,TGTGCCAGCAGCAACCAGGACTACTCGGAGCCCTACGAGCAGTACTTC,TRBJ2-7,16,NA,TRBV21-1,NA
CASSQERAGGWDTDTQYF,TGCGCCAGCAGCCAAGAAAGGGCGGGAGGTTGGGACACAGATACGCAGTATTTT,TRBJ2-3,18,TRBD2,TRBV4-3,once
CASSPTGEKQYF,TGCGCCAGCAGCCCCACCGGAGAAAAGCAGTACTTC,TRBJ2-7,12,NA,TRBV4-3,once
CASSLNNEQFF,TGTGCCAGCAGTCTAAACAATGAGCAGTTCTTC,TRBJ2-1,11,NA,TRBV6-5,NA
CASSLKGTGLNYGYTF,TGTGCCAGCAGCTTAAAGGGGACAGGGTTGAACTATGGCTACACCTTC,TRBJ1-2,16,TRBD1,TRBV7-2,NA
CASSQETGAYEQYF,TGCGCCAGCAGCCAAGAGACAGGCGCCTACGAGCAGTACTTC,TRBJ2-7,14,NA,TRBV4-3,NA
CASSPRDRVYGYTF,TGTGCCAGCAGCCCACGGGACAGGGTCTATGGCTACACCTTC,TRBJ1-2,14,TRBD1,TRBV9,NA
CASKLMGYGAGELFF,TGTGCCAGCAAATTAATGGGGTACGGGGCCGGGGAGCTGTTTTTT,TRBJ2-2,15,NA,TRBV2,NA
CATPPGPGGVLSGANVLTF,TGTGCCACCCCCCCGGGCCCGGGGGGCGTTCTCTCTGGGGCCAACGTCCTGACTTTC,TRBJ2-6,19,NA,TRBV7-8,once
CASSLSLLNTEAFF,TGTGCCAGCAGTTTATCCCTACTGAACACTGAAGCTTTCTTT,TRBJ1-1,14,NA,TRBV27,NA
CASSFTAGSYEQYF,TGCGCCAGCAGCTTCACGGCAGGGTCCTACGAGCAGTACTTC,TRBJ2-7,14,NA,TRBV4-3,NA
CASSLGPGFFTGELFF,TGTGCCAGCAGCTTGGGACCGGGATTTTTCACCGGGGAGCTGTTTTTT,TRBJ2-2,16,NA,TRBV5-4,once
CASSSVTGKVPYEQYF,TGTGCCAGCAGTTCCGTGACAGGGAAGGTCCCCTACGAGCAGTACTTC,TRBJ2-7,16,TRBD1,TRBV6-5,NA
CASSQAGTGTYEQYF,TGTGCCAGCAGCCAAGCCGGGACAGGGACCTACGAGCAGTACTTC,TRBJ2-7,15,TRBD1,TRBV4-2,NA
CASSEPGQGSDTQYF,TGTGCCAGCAGTGAACCGGGACAGGGCTCAGATACGCAGTATTTT,TRBJ2-3,15,TRBD1,TRBV6-1,NA